This T cell receptor (beta chain) is drawn from a study of T cell responses to AZD1222 COVID-19 vaccine. CDR1 and CDR2 (germline): LGHNA, YSLEER. The V segment lost 0 bases and the J segment 4 bases; nucleotides outside the gene matches: 2. The CDR3 extends over 15 amino acids. The assay was immunoSEQ multiplex PCR, and TCRdb's table has in-frame clones only and misses some. The repertoire holds some 130,000 clones, more than 75% seen once, with about a fifth in the top ten. The TCR originated in an adult in good health. The genes are TRBV4-3 and TRBJ2-7, with 11 bases fitting TRBD2. Sequences were derived from peripheral blood, sampled on day 0 of AZD1222 vaccination. The CDR3 loop is CASSQETSGVYEQYF. CDR3 coding DNA: TGCGCCAGCAGCCAAGAGACTAGCGGGGTTTACGAGCAGTACTTC.